These 28 T cell receptor beta chains share one sample of origin, sequenced in a study of blood T cell repertoires in COVID-19. TCRdb's copy holds only in-frame clones and misses some; the assay was immunoSEQ multiplex PCR. The data show around 180,000 clones, with roughly 84% seen just once and 10% held by the top ten. The sequenced sample was peripheral blood. The receptors derive from an elderly woman with active or convalescent COVID-19.

The rearrangement joins TRBV5-1 to TRBJ2-1, with D possibly TRBD2 on 5 matching bases. The CDR3 runs 14 residues. From germline, CDR1 is SGHRS and CDR2 YFSETQ. V lost 0 bases to trimming and J lost 8 bases, with 12 bases between them. The CDR3 spells CASSLASADHEQFF. CDR3 DNA sequence: TGCGCCAGCAGCTTGGCCTCAGCGGATCATGAGCAGTTCTTC.

The chain recombines TRBV19 with TRBJ2-7; 11 nucleotides align to TRBD2. Germline loops: CDR1 LNHDA, CDR2 SQIVND (reference sequence). There are 16 residues in the CDR3. Losses at the gene ends were 4 bases for V and 3 bases for J; bases not matched to a gene: 8. The CDR3 region has the DNA TGTGCCAGTAGTAGTCGGACTAGCGGGTTACACTACGAGCAGTACTTC. Its protein is CASSSRTSGLHYEQYF.

The chain carries TRBV5-1 and TRBJ1-5, with 7 bases that match TRBD1. V shed 4 bases, J shed 0 bases, and the junction held 10 bases outside the gene matches. The CDR3 sequence is 17 residues long. Germline CDR1 reads SGHRS; CDR2 reads YFSETQ. The DNA of the CDR3 is TGCGCCAGCAGCCTCACCCCGACAGGGAGTAGCAATCAGCCCCAGCATTTT. It specifies CASSLTPTGSSNQPQHF.

This rearrangement joins TRBV9 to TRBJ1-2; D remains unclear. The V end lost 3 bases, the J end lost 0 bases, and 9 bases lay between the germline ends. Germline loops: CDR1 SGDLS, CDR2 YYNGEE. The CDR3 is 14 amino acids. The CDR3 bases are TGTGCCAGCAGCGAAAGCCCATCTAACTATGGCTACACCTTC. Its translation: CASSESPSNYGYTF.

The CDR3 sequence is CASSPDRGFATDTQYF. The CDR3 DNA sequence: TGTGCCAGCTCACCAGACAGGGGATTTGCGACAGATACGCAGTATTTT. The J gene is TRBJ2-3, the V gene TRBV18; 8 bases fit TRBD1. CDR1 is KGHSH, CDR2 LQKENI, per germline. Trimming took 2 bases from V and 3 from J; bases not matched to a gene: 7. The CDR3 consists of 16 residues.

The V gene is TRBV6-1, the J gene TRBJ1-6; D ambiguous. V dropped 2 bases and J dropped 8 bases, with 4 bases sitting between them. This CDR3 is 12 amino acids long. In germline, CDR1 is MNHNS, CDR2 SASEGT. The CDR3 DNA sequence: TGTGCCAGCAGTGAACGTTATTCACCCCTCCACTTT. Protein: CASSERYSPLHF.

Concerning this clone itself: Other DNA variants within this sample encode the same CDR3. V is TRBV3-1 (or the pseudogene TRBV3-2) and J is TRBJ1-4; 10 nucleotides agree with TRBD1. Germline assignment: CDR1 LGHDT and CDR2 YNNKEL (reference sequence). V dropped 1 base and J dropped 8; count of bases not matched to a gene: 1. The CDR3 runs to 14 residues. CDR3 amino acids: CASSQGTGGEKLFF. In DNA, the CDR3 is TGTGCCAGCAGCCAAGGGACAGGGGGGGAAAAACTGTTTTTT.

V is TRBV11-2 and J is TRBJ2-7; the D gene is possibly TRBD1 (6 bases). V lost 11 bases and J lost 7, with 24 bases in between. This CDR3 is built from 14 residues. Germline values: CDR1 SGHAT, CDR2 FQNNGV. CDR3 nucleotides: TGTGCCTCCTGCCGTTTTATGGGGGCGGAGGAGCAGTACTTC. Translating gives CASCRFMGAEEQYF.

The chain combines TRBV28 with TRBJ1-2, with D perhaps matching TRBD1 (5 bases). The CDR3 runs to 15 residues. Trimming removed 3 bases from V and 1 base from J, with 12 bases in between. Germline values: CDR1 MDHEN, CDR2 SYDVKM. The CDR3 loop is CASSFPQGRNYGYTF. The CDR3 bases are TGTGCCAGCAGTTTCCCCCAGGGCCGTAACTATGGCTACACCTTC.

Only one count was recorded for this clone. The chain combines TRBV6-1 with TRBJ2-1; 11 bases map to TRBD2. This CDR3 has 15 amino acids. The V gene end was trimmed by 2 bases and the J gene end by 10 bases; junction bases not matched to a gene: 7. Germline V gene lookup returns CDR1 MNHNS and CDR2 SASEGT. The CDR3 bases are TGTGCCAGCAGTGAACAACTAGCGGGAGTGAAGGAGCAGTTCTTC. Translated: CASSEQLAGVKEQFF.

The chain employs TRBV6-6 and TRBJ2-7, with 9 bases aligning to TRBD2. The germline CDR1 and CDR2 sequences are MNHNY and SVGAGI (reference sequence). CDR3 size: 16 residues. The J segment lost 2 bases and the V segment lost 7 bases, leaving 12 bases of the junction unmatched. This CDR3 reads CASTDQPGLAPYEQYF. The CDR3, as DNA: TGTGCCAGCACCGACCAACCGGGACTAGCTCCCTACGAGCAGTACTTC.

The gene calls are TRBV15 and TRBJ1-1, with TRBD1 matching 7 bases. The germline V gene encodes CDR1 LNHNV and CDR2 YYDKDF (reference sequence). J was trimmed by 6 bases and V by 4 bases; bases with no gene match: 5. CDR3 size: 13 residues. CDR3: CATSIRQGAEAFF. CDR3 sequence (DNA): TGTGCCACCAGCATTCGACAGGGTGCTGAAGCTTTCTTT.

CDR3 in DNA: TGTGCCAGCAGCCAAGTGGCGGGGGCAGCTGAAGCTTTCTTT. Translated: CASSQVAGAAEAFF. The chain links TRBV3-1 (or the pseudogene TRBV3-2) to TRBJ1-1, with D perhaps matching TRBD1 (6 bases). Looked up from germline, CDR1 is LGHDT and CDR2 is YNNKEL (reference sequence). Deletions cut 1 base from V and 6 bases from J, with 12 bases between. The CDR3 has 14 amino acids.

The chain carries TRBV5-1 and TRBJ2-1, with 10 bases lining up with TRBD2. The CDR3 consists of 15 residues. The V segment lost 5 bases and the J segment 10 bases; nucleotides outside the gene matches: 12. Germline V gives CDR1 SGHRS, CDR2 YFSETQ. In DNA form, the CDR3 reads TGCGCCAGCAGACCTACTGTGGGGACTAGCGCAGAGCAGTTCTTC. Amino acid sequence: CASRPTVGTSAEQFF. Variable domain in full (rest from reference TRBV5-1 and TRBJ2-1): KAGVTQTPRYLIKTRGQQVTLSCSPISGHRSVSWYQQTPGQGLQFLFEYFSETQRNKGNFPGRFSGRQFSNSRSEMNVSTLELGDSALYLCASRPTVGTSAEQFFGPGTRLTVL.

The chain uses TRBV18 and TRBJ2-2, with 8 bases matching TRBD1. Germline CDR1 KGHSH, CDR2 LQKENI. This CDR3 region has 16 residues. V was pared by 1 base and J by 5 bases, with 6 bases of the junction left unmatched. The CDR3 DNA is TGTGCCAGCTCACCACAAGCAGGGGGCGCGACCGGGGAGCTGTTTTTT. Its translation: CASSPQAGGATGELFF.

This rearrangement joins TRBV5-1 to TRBJ1-4; D gene uncertain. The CDR3 spans 15 residues. V shed 0 bases and J shed 7 bases, with 13 bases lying between them. Per the germline V gene, CDR1 is SGHRS and CDR2 is YFSETQ. The chain's CDR3 is CASSLAIGVSEKLFF. The CDR3 bases are TGCGCCAGCAGCTTGGCCATCGGGGTTAGTGAAAAACTGTTTTTT.

This rearrangement joins TRBV6-4 to TRBJ2-3, with 7 bases lining up with TRBD2. This CDR3 comprises 14 residues. Germline V gene sequence: CDR1 MRHNA, CDR2 SNTAGT. The junction had 7 bases not matched to a gene; V was cut back by 8 bases and J by 2 bases. The CDR3 DNA is TGTGCCAGCCGAAGCGGGATTCCCACAGATACGCAGTATTTT. This encodes CASRSGIPTDTQYF.

The rearrangement uses TRBV19 and TRBJ1-5; D may be TRBD1 (5 bases). The CDR3 contains 13 residues. The germline V gene encodes CDR1 LNHDA and CDR2 SQIVND (reference sequence). V dropped 9 bases and J dropped 5 bases, with 14 bases sitting between them. Here the CDR3 DNA reads TGTGCCAGCGGGGGTATCGGAGATCAGCCCCAGCATTTT. It is translated as CASGGIGDQPQHF.

The chain has TRBV24-1 and TRBJ2-5; 12 bases agree with TRBD2. Losses at the gene ends were 4 bases for V and 3 bases for J; bases not matched to a gene: 5. The CDR3 consists of 16 residues. In germline, CDR1 is KGHDR, CDR2 SFDVKD. The CDR3: CATSDPLAGGKETQYF. As DNA, the CDR3 is TGTGCCACCAGTGACCCTCTAGCGGGAGGGAAAGAGACCCAGTACTTC.

A few counts support this clone. The gene calls are TRBV11-2 and TRBJ1-1; D not resolved. CDR1 is SGHAT, CDR2 FQNNGV, per germline. This CDR3 spans 14 amino acids. Trimming pared 4 bases from V and 1 base from J, leaving 10 bases between. For the CDR3, the DNA is TGTGCCAGCAGCTCCTTAATCCGGAACACTGAAGCTTTCTTT. Translating it yields CASSSLIRNTEAFF.

The V gene is TRBV3-1 (or the pseudogene TRBV3-2), the J gene TRBJ2-3; 15 bases align to TRBD2. With V trimmed by 4 bases and J by 1 base, 9 bases remained unmatched. Germline CDR1 and CDR2: LGHDT and YNNKEL (reference sequence). CDR3 length equals 19 residues. The chain's CDR3 is CASSRLGTSGGLGTDTQYF. The CDR3 DNA follows: TGTGCCAGCAGCCGCCTCGGGACTAGCGGGGGGCTAGGCACAGATACGCAGTATTTT.

The rearrangement joins TRBV7-2 to TRBJ2-7, with 14 bases that match TRBD2. The germline gives CDR1 SGHTA, CDR2 FQGNSA. V shed 6 bases and J 3 bases; nucleotides not matched to a gene: 7. CDR3 length: 16 amino acids. CDR3 sequence (DNA): TGTGCCAGCAGACCCCCTGGACTAGCGGGGGGCTACGAGCAGTACTTC. Its protein product is CASRPPGLAGGYEQYF.

The chain uses TRBV5-1 and TRBJ2-3; 7 bases map to TRBD1. This CDR3 is 14 amino acids long. Germline values: CDR1 SGHRS, CDR2 YFSETQ. Trimming removed 0 bases from V and 4 bases from J; junction bases left unmatched: 2. The CDR3 loop reads CASSLEGGPDTQYF. CDR3 bases: TGCGCCAGCAGCTTGGAAGGGGGCCCAGATACGCAGTATTTT.

The V and J genes are TRBV5-5 and TRBJ1-2; TRBD1 is a possible D gene (6 bases). CDR1 and CDR2 from the germline V gene are SGHKS and YYEKEE (reference sequence). V lost 5 bases to trimming and J lost 8 bases, with 19 bases between them. This CDR3 region has 14 residues. The CDR3 DNA reads TGTGCCAGCAGGGACGGGACAACGGCGGAGGGCTACACCTTC. It is translated as CASRDGTTAEGYTF.

The CDR3 is CASTTGGRGNTIYF. The CDR3 DNA reads TGTGCCAGCACTACAGGGGGCAGGGGAAACACCATATATTTT. J is TRBJ1-3 and V is TRBV6-5, with TRBD1 matching 9 bases. Germline CDR1 and CDR2: MNHEY and SVGAGI. This CDR3 has 14 amino acids. V lost 7 bases and J lost 4; bases outside the gene matches: 5.

The chain's CDR3 is CASSPREWEGTEAFF. The DNA for the CDR3 is TGTGCCAGCAGCCCCCGGGAGTGGGAAGGCACTGAAGCTTTCTTT. V is TRBV3-1 (or the pseudogene TRBV3-2) and J is TRBJ1-1; no definite D call. CDR1 and CDR2 from the germline V gene are LGHDT and YNNKEL (reference sequence). The CDR3 is 15 residues long. V was trimmed by 4 bases and J by 4 bases, leaving 16 bases between them.

The V and J genes are TRBV4-1 and TRBJ1-6; D uncertain. CDR3 length: 18 amino acids. The ends were cut back, 0 bases at V and 0 bases at J, with 12 bases in the middle. Germline CDR1 reads MGHRA; CDR2 reads YSYEKL. DNA of the CDR3: TGCGCCAGCAGCCAAGATGATGCGGCGAGCTCCTATAATTCACCCCTCCACTTT. Residues: CASSQDDAASSYNSPLHF.

The gene calls are TRBV5-6 and TRBJ2-7; no firm D call. Germline lookup yields CDR1 SGHDT and CDR2 YYEEEE. The length of the CDR3 is 12 residues. Trimming took off 4 bases at V and 0 bases at J, with 5 bases between the two ends. The CDR3 DNA follows: TGTGCCAGCAGCAGAGCCTCCTACGAGCAGTACTTC. Its protein is CASSRASYEQYF.